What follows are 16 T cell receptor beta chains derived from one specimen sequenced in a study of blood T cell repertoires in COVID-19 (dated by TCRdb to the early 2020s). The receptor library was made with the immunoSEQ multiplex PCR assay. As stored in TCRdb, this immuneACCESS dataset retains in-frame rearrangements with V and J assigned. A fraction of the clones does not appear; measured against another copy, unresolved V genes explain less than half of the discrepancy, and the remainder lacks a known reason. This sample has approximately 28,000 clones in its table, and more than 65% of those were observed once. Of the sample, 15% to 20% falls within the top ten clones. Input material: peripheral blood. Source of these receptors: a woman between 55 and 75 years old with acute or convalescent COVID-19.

CDR3 in DNA: TGTGCCAGCAGACCCCTTTTAGCGGGGGGGCCAACAGATACGCAGTATTTT. Its protein product is CASRPLLAGGPTDTQYF. The chain is built from TRBV13 and TRBJ2-3; 11 nucleotides agree with TRBD2. The V and J ends lost 6 bases and 3 bases, in that order; junction bases with no gene match: 11. Per germline, CDR1 PRHDT and CDR2 FYEKMQ (reference sequence). The CDR3 sequence is 17 residues long.

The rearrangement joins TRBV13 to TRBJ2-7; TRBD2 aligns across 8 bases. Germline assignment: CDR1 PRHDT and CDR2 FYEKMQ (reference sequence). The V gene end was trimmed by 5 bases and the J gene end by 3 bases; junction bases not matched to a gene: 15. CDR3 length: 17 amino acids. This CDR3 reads CASSRGGRPQGGYEQYF. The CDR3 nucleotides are TGTGCCAGCAGCCGGGGGGGAAGGCCCCAGGGAGGCTACGAGCAGTACTTC.

The CDR3: CASSEYRGSTQYF. The CDR3 nucleotides read TGTGCCAGCAGTGAATATCGAGGCAGTACGCAGTATTTT. The chain carries TRBV25-1 and TRBJ2-3; no clear D. The germline gives CDR1 MGHDK, CDR2 SYGVNS. This CDR3 has 13 residues. V was shortened by 0 bases and J by 8 bases, with 9 bases between the two germline ends.

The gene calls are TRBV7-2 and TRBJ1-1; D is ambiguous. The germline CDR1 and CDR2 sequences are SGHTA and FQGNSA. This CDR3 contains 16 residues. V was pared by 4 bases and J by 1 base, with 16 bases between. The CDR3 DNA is TGTGCCAGCAGCTCCCGATCTCGGGGATCGAACACTGAAGCTTTCTTT. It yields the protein CASSSRSRGSNTEAFF.

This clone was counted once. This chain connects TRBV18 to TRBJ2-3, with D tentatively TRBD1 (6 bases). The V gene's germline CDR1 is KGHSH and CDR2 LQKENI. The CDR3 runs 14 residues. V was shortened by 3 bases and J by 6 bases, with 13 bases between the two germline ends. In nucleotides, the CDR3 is TGTGCCAGCTCACCCCTAGGGGGAACGGATACGCAGTATTTT. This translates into CASSPLGGTDTQYF.

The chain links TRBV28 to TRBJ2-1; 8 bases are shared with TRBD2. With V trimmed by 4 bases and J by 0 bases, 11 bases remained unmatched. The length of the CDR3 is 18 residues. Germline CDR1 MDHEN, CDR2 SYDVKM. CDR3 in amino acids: CASSSPVAGWSSYNEQFF. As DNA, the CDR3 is TGTGCCAGCAGTTCCCCCGTAGCGGGGTGGAGCTCCTACAATGAGCAGTTCTTC.

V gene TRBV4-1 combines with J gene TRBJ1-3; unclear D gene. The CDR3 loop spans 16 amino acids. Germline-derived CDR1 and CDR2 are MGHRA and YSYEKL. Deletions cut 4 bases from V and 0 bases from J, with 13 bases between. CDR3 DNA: TGCGCCAGCAGCCCCGCCCCAGCGGGCTCTGGAAACACCATATATTTT. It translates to CASSPAPAGSGNTIYF.

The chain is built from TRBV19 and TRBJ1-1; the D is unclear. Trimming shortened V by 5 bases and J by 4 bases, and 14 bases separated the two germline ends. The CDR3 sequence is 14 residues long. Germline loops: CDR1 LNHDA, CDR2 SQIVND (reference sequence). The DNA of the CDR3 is TGTGCCAGTAGTCAAATCGGTCTCGGCACTGAAGCTTTCTTT. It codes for CASSQIGLGTEAFF.

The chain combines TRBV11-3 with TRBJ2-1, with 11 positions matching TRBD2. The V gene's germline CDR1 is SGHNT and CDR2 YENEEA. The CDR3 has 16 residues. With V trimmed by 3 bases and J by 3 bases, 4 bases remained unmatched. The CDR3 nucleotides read TGTGCCAGCAGCTTTACCGGGACTAGCGGCTACAATGAGCAGTTCTTC. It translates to CASSFTGTSGYNEQFF.

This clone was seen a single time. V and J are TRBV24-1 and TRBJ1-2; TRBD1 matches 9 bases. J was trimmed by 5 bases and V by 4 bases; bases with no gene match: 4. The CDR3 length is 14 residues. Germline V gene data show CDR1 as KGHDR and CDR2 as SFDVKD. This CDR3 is CATSESGTGYGYTF. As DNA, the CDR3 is TGTGCCACCAGTGAAAGTGGGACAGGGTATGGCTACACCTTC.

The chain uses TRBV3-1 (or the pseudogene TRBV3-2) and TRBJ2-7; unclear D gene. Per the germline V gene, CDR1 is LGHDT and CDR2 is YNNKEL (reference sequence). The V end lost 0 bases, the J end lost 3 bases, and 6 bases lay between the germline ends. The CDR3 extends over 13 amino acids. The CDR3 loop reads CASSQENYYEQYF. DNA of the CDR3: TGTGCCAGCAGCCAAGAGAACTACTACGAGCAGTACTTC.

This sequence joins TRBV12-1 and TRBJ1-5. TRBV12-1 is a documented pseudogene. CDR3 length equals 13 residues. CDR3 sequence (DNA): TGTGCCAGCAGCCTAGGTAGATATCAGCCCCAGCATTTT. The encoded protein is CASSLGRYQPQHF.

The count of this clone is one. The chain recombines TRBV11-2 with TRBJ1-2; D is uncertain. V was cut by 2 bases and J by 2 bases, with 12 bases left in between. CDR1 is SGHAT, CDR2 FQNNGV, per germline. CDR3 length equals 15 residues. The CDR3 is CASSLNGLWNYGYTF. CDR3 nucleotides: TGTGCCAGCAGCTTAAACGGGTTATGGAACTATGGCTACACCTTC.

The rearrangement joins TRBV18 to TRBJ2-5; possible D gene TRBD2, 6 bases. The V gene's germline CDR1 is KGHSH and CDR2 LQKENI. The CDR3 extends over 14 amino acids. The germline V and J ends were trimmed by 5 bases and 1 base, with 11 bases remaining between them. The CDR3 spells CASSAGTSQETQYF. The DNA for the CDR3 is TGTGCCAGCTCAGCCGGGACTTCCCAAGAGACCCAGTACTTC.

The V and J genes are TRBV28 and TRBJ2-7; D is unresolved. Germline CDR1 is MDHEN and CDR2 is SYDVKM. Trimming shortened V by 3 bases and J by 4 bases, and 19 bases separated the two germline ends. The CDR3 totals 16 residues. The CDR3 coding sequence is TGTGCCAGCAGTTTTACCCTCGATGGGCTTAGGTACGAGCAGTACTTC. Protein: CASSFTLDGLRYEQYF.

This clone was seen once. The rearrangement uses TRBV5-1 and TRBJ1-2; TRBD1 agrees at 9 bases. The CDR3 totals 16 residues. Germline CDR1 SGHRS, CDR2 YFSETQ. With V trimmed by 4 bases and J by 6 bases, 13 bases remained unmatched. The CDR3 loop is CASSPGDRTGVNGYTF. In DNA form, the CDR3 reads TGCGCCAGCAGCCCTGGGGACCGGACAGGGGTTAATGGCTACACCTTC.